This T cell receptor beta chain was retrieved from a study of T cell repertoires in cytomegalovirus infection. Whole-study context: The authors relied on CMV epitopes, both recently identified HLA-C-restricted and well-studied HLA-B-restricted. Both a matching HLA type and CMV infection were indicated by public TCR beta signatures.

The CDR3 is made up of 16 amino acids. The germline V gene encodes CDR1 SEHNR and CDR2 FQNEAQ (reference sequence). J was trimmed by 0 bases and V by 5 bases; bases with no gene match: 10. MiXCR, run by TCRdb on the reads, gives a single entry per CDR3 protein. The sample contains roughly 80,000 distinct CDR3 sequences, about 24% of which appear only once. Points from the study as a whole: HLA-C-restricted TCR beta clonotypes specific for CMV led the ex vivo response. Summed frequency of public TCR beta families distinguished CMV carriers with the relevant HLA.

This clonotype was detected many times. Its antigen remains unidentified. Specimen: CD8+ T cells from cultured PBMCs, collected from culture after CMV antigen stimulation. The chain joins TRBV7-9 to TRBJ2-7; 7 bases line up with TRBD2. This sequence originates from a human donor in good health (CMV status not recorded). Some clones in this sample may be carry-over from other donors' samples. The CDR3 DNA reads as TGTGCCAGCAGCCCTGAGGGAGGGCCAAACTCCTACGAGCAGTACTTC. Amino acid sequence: CASSPEGGPNSYEQYF.